This T cell receptor beta chain originates from a study of T cells in Graves' hyperthyroidism and ophthalmopathy. The overall study: Blood was drawn when the patient was first diagnosed and still untreated.

Amplification of TCR beta CDR3 regions used RNA as the template. HTBI primers were the set used in a first-round RT-PCR of the TCR CDR3. TCRdb reanalysed the multiplex PCR reads using MiXCR and keeps one entry per CDR3 protein. The table shows more than 550,000 distinct CDR3 sequences, with over 15% occurring only once. Broader study findings: Clonotypes that were expanded in thyroid above 0.001 mostly appeared in blood too.

The CDR3 loop spans 14 amino acids. Trimming left V 0 bases short and J 1 base short, with 9 bases between. Germline assignment: CDR1 DFQATT and CDR2 SNEGSKA (reference sequence). This clonotype was picked up many times. The antigen is unknown. Patients were excluded for uncontrolled infection, other autoimmune disease, pregnancy or lactation. Used for diagnoses were clinical symptoms, serum thyroxine and TRAb, thyroid ultrasound and orbital computed tomography. The J gene is TRBJ1-1, the V gene TRBV20-1; D uncertain. The sequencing input was blood. This sequence originates from a woman between 45 and 65 years old with Graves' hyperthyroidism that later progressed to Graves' ophthalmopathy. Here the CDR3 reads CSARDLRGNTEAFF. The CDR3 DNA reads TGCAGTGCTAGAGATCTACGGGGGAACACTGAAGCTTTCTTT.